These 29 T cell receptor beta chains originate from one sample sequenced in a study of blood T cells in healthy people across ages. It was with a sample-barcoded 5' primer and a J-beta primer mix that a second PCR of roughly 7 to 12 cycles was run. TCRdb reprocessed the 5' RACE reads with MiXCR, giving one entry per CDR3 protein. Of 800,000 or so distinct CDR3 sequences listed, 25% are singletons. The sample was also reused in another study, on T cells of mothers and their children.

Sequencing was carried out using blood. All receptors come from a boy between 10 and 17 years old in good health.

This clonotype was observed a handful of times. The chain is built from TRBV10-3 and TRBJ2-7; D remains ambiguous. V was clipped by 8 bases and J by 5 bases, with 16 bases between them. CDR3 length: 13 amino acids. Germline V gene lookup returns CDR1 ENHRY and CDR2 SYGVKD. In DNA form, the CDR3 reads TGTGCCATCGGACCCCCGGCCCTGGACGAGCAGTACTTC. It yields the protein CAIGPPALDEQYF.

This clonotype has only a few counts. The CDR3 coding sequence is TGCAGCGTTGGGGCCGGGGGAGCCGAAGCTTTCTTT. It codes for CSVGAGGAEAFF. The chain recombines TRBV29-1 with TRBJ1-1; D might be TRBD1 (5 bases). There are 12 residues in the CDR3. Germline V gene lookup returns CDR1 SQVTM and CDR2 ANQGSEA. V gave up 4 bases and J gave up 8 bases, with 14 bases separating them.

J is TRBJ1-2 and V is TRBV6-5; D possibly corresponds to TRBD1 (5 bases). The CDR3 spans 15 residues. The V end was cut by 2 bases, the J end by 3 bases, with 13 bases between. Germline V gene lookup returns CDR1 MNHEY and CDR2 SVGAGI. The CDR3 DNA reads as TGTGCCAGCAGTTACGGGACTTTGGGGGACTATGGCTACACCTTC. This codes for CASSYGTLGDYGYTF.

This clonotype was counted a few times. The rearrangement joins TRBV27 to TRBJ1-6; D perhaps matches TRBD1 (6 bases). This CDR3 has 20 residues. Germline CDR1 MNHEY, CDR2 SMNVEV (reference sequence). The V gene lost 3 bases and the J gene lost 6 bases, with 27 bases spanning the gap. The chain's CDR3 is CASSFLPGHNVKRGNSPLHF. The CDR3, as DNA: TGTGCCAGCAGTTTTCTCCCGGGACACAACGTTAAACGGGGTAATTCACCCCTCCACTTT.

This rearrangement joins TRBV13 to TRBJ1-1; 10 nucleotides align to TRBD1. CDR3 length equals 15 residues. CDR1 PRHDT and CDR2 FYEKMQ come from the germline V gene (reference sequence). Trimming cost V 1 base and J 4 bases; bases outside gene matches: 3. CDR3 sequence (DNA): TGTGCCAGCAGCTTAGAGACAGGGGGCCGCACTGAAGCTTTCTTT. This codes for CASSLETGGRTEAFF.

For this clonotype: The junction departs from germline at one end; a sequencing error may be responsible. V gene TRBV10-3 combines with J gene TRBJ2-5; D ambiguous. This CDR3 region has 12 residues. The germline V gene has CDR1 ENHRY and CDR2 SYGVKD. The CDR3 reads CAIRESQETQYF. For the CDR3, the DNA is TGTGCCATCAGGGAGTCGCAAGAGACCCAGTACTTC.

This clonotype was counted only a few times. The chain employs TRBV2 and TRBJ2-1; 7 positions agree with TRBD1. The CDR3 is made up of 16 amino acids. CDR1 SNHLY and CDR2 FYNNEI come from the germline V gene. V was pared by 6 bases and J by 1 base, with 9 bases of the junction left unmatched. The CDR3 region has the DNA TGTGCCAGCAGGGTAAACAGGGGTGCATCCTACAATGAGCAGTTCTTC. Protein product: CASRVNRGASYNEQFF.

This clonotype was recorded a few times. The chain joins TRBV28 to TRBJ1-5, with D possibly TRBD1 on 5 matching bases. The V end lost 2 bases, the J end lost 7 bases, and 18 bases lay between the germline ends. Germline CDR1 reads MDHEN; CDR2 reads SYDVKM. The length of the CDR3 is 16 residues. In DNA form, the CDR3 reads TGTGCCAGCAGTTTAGAGAAAGGGGCGAGGAAGCAGCCCCAGCATTTT. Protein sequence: CASSLEKGARKQPQHF.

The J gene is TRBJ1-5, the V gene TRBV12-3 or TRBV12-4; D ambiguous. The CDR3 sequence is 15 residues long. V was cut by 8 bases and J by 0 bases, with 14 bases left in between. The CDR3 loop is CASQPGSYSNQPQHF. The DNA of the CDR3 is TGTGCCAGCCAACCGGGATCATATAGCAATCAGCCCCAGCATTTT.

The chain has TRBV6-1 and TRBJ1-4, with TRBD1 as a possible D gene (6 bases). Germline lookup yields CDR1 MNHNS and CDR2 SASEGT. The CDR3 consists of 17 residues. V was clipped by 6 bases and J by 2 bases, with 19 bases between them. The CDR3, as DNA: TGTGCCAGCAGCCCACAACAGGGTTTGGGGACTAATGAAAAACTGTTTTTT. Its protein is CASSPQQGLGTNEKLFF.

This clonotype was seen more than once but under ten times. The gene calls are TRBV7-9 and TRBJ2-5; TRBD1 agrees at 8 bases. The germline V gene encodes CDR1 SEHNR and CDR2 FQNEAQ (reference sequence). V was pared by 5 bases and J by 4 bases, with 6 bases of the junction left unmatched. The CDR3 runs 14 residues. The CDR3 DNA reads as TGTGCCAGCAGCCGGGGACAGGTTTTAGAGACCCAGTACTTC. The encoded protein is CASSRGQVLETQYF.

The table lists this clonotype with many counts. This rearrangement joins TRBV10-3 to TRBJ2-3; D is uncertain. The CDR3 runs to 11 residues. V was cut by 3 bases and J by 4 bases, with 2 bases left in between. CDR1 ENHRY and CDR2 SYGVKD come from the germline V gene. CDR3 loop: CAISEADTQYF. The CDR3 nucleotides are TGTGCCATCAGTGAAGCAGATACGCAGTATTTT.

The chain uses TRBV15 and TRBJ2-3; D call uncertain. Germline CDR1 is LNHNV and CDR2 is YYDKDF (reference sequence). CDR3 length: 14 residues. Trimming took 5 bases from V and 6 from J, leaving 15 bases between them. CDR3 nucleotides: TGTGCCACCAGCCTCCCTCGAAGGCTTGATACGCAGTATTTT. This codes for CATSLPRRLDTQYF.

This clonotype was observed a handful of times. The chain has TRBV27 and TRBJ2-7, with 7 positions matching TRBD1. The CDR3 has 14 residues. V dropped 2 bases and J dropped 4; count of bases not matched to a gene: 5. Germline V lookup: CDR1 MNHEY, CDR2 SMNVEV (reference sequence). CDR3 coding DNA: TGTGCCAGCAGTTTAAGGGGGACAGTTTACGAGCAGTACTTC. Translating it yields CASSLRGTVYEQYF.

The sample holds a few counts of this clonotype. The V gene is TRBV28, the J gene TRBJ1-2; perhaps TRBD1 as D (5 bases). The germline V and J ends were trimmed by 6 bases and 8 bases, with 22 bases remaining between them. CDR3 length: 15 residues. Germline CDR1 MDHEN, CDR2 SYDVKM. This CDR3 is CASSSPARQRGGYTF. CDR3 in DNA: TGTGCCAGCAGCTCCCCGGCGAGACAGAGAGGGGGCTACACCTTC.

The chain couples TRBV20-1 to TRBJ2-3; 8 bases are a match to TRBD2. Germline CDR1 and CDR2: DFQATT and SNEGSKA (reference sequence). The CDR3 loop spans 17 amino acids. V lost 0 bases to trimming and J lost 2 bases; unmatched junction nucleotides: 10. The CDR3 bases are TGCAGTGCTAGAGATTATAGGCTAGCGGGTTTCACAGATACGCAGTATTTT. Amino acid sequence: CSARDYRLAGFTDTQYF.

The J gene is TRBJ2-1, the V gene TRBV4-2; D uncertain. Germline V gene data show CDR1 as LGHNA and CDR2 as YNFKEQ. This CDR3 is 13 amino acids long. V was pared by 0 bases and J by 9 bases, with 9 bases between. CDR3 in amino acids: CASSQEVRREQFF. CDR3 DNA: TGTGCCAGCAGCCAAGAAGTGAGACGTGAGCAGTTCTTC.

The CDR3 region is CSARFRETYGYTF. The CDR3 coding sequence is TGCAGTGCTAGGTTTAGGGAGACCTATGGCTACACCTTC. The chain has TRBV20-1 and TRBJ1-2; no firm D call. This CDR3 contains 13 residues. Germline V gene lookup returns CDR1 DFQATT and CDR2 SNEGSKA (reference sequence). V was cut by 3 bases and J by 4 bases, with 12 bases left in between.

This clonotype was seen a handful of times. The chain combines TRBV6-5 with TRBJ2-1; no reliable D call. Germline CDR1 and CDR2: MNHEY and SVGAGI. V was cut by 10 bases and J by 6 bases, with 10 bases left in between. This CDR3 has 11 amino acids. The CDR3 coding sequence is TGTGCCACCCTAGAGAGCAATGAGCAGTTCTTC. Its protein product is CATLESNEQFF.

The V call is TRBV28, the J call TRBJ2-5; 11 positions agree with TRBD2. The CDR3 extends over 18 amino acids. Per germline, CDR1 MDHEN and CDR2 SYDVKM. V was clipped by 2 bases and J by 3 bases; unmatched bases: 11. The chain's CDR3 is CASSLLTISGGAEETQYF. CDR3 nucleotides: TGTGCCAGCAGTTTACTCACCATTAGCGGGGGGGCGGAAGAGACCCAGTACTTC. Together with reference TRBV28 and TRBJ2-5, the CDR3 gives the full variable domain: DVKVTQSSRYLVKRTGEKVFLECVQDMDHENMFWYRQDPGLGLRLIYFSYDVKMKEKGDIPEGYSVSREKKERFSLILESASTNQTSMYLCASSLLTISGGAEETQYFGPGTRLLVL.

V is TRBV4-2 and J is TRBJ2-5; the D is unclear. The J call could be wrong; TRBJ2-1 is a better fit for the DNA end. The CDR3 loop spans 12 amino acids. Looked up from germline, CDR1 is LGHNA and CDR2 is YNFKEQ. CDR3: CASSQDRLEQFF. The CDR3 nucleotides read TGTGCCAGCAGCCAAGATCGTCTTGAGCAGTTCTTC.

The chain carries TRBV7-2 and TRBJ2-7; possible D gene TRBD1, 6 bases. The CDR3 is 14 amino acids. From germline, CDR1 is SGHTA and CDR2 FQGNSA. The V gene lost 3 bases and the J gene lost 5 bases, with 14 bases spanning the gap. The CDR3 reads CASSFEQGRHEQYF. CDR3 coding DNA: TGTGCCAGCAGCTTCGAACAGGGAAGGCACGAGCAGTACTTC.

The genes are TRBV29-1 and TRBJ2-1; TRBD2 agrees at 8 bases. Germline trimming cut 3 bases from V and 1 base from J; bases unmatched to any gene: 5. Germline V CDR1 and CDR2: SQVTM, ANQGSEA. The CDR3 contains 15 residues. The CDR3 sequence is CSVEASGFSYNEQFF. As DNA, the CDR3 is TGCAGCGTTGAGGCTAGCGGGTTTTCCTACAATGAGCAGTTCTTC.

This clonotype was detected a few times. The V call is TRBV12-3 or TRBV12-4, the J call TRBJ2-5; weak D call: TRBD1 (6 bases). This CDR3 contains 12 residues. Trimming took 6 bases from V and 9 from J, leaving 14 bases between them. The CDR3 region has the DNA TGTGCCAGCAGCTCGGACAGCCAGGCCCAGTACTTC. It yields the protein CASSSDSQAQYF.

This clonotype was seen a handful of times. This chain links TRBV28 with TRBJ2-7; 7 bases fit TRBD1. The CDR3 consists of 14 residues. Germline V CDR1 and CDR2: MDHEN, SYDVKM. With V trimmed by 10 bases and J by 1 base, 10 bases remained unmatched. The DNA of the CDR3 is TGTGCCAACACTCCTGGCAGGGGGTCCTACGAGCAGTACTTC. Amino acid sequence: CANTPGRGSYEQYF. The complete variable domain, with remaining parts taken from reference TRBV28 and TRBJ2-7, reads DVKVTQSSRYLVKRTGEKVFLECVQDMDHENMFWYRQDPGLGLRLIYFSYDVKMKEKGDIPEGYSVSREKKERFSLILESASTNQTSMYLCANTPGRGSYEQYFGPGTRLTVT.

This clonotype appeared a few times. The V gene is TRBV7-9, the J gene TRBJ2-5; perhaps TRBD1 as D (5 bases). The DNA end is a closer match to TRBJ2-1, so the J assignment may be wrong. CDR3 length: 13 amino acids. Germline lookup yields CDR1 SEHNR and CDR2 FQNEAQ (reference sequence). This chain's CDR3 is CASSYPGRNEQFF. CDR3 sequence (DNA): TGTGCCAGCAGCTATCCAGGGCGGAATGAGCAGTTCTTC.

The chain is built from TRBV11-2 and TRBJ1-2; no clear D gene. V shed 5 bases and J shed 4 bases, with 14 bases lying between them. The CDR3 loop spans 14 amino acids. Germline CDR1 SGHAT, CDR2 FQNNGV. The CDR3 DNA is TGTGCCAGCAGCGAGTCCAGATCAACCTATGGCTACACCTTC. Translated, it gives CASSESRSTYGYTF.

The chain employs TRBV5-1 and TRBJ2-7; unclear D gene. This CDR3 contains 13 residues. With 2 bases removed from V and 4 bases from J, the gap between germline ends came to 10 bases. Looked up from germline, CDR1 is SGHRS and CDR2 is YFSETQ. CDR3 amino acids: CASSLMEEYEQYF. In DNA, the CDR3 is TGCGCCAGCAGCTTAATGGAAGAATACGAGCAGTACTTC.

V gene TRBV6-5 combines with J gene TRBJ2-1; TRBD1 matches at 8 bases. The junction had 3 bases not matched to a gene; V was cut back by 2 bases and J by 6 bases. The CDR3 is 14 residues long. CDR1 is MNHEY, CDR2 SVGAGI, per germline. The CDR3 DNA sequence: TGTGCCAGCAGTTACGTACAGGGGGGCAATGAGCAGTTCTTC. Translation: CASSYVQGGNEQFF.